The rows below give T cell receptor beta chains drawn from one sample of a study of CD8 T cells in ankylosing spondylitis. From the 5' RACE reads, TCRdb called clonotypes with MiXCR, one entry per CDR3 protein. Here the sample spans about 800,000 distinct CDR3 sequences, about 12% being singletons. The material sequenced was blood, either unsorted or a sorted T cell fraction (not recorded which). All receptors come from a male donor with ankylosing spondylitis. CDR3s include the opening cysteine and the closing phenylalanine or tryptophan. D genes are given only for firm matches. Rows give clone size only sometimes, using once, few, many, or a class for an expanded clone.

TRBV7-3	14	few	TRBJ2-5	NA	TGTGCCAGCAGCCCCCGGGACGGTCAAGAGACCCAGTACTTC	CASSPRDGQETQYF
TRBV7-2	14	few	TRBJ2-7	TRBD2	TGTGCCAGCACCTCTAGCGGGGGGACCTACGAGCAGTACTTC	CASTSSGGTYEQYF
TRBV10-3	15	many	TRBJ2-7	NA	TGTGCCATCAGTGGGGCAGGCCCCCTCTCCTACGAGCAGTACTTC	CAISGAGPLSYEQYF
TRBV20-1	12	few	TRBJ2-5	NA	TGCAGTGCTAGTTACTTTCAAGAGACCCAGTACTTC	CSASYFQETQYF
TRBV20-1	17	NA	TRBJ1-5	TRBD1	TGCAGTGCTCTGGGGAGGGACAGCCTGTATAGCAATCAGCCCCAGCATTTT	CSALGRDSLYSNQPQHF
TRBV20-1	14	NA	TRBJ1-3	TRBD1	TGCAGTGCGTACGACAGGGGAACTGGAAACACCATATATTTT	CSAYDRGTGNTIYF
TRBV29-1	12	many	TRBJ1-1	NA	TGCAGCGTGAATATATTCGGGACAGAAGCTTTCTTT	CSVNIFGTEAFF
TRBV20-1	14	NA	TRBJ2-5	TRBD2	TGCAGTGCTAGAGATCCAGCGGGGTTGGAGACCCAGTACTTC	CSARDPAGLETQYF
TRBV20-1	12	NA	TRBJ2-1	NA	TGCAGTGCCAGTCCCCAGGGCGATGAGCAGTTCTTC	CSASPQGDEQFF
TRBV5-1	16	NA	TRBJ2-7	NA	TGCGCCAGCAGCTTGGCCTCGAGACAGAACTCCTACGAGCAGTACTTC	CASSLASRQNSYEQYF
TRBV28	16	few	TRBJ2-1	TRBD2	TGTGCCAGCACCCTGAGGGGCGGGGGGCGATACAATGAGCAGTTCTTC	CASTLRGGGRYNEQFF
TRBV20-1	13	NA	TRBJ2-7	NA	TGCAGTGCTAGAGGGATCATCTCCTACGAGCAGTACTTC	CSARGIISYEQYF
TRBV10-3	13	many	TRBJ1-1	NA	TGTGCCATCGGTCAGGATTTGAACACTGAAGCTTTCTTT	CAIGQDLNTEAFF
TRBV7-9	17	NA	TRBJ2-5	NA	TGTGCCAGCAGCTTAGGGGTTGGCGGAAACCTCCAAGAGACCCAGTACTTC	CASSLGVGGNLQETQYF
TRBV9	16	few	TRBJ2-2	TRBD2	TGTGCCAGCAGCACACGGACTAGCGGGAGGGTCGGGGAGCTGTTTTTT	CASSTRTSGRVGELFF
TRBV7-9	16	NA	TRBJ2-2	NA	TGTGCCAGCAGCTCCCTGGGGGGGCCGAACACCGGGGAGCTGTTTTTT	CASSSLGGPNTGELFF
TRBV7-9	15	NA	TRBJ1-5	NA	TGTGCCAGCAGCTCCTCGGGACTATACGATCAGCCCCAGCATTTT	CASSSSGLYDQPQHF
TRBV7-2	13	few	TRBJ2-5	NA	TGTGCCAGCAGCTTGGGCAGGGACGAGACCCAGTACTTC	CASSLGRDETQYF
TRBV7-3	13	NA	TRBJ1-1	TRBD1	TGTGCCAGCAGCGAGACGGGACAGGGCGTAGCTTTCTTT	CASSETGQGVAFF
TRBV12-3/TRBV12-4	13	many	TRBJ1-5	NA	TGTGCCAGCAGTTCCCACGGTGGGGGGCCCCAGCATTTT	CASSSHGGGPQHF
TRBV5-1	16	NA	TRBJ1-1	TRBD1	TGCGCCAGCAGCTTGGGGGGACAGGGATATGGGACTGAAGCTTTCTTT	CASSLGGQGYGTEAFF
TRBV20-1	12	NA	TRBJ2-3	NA	TGCAGTAGCGAAGCTAGCACAGATACGCAGTATTTT	CSSEASTDTQYF
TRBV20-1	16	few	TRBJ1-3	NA	TGCAGTGCTAGGTCTCGACAGAGGTGGTCTGGAAACACCATATATTTT	CSARSRQRWSGNTIYF
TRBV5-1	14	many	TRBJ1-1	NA	TGCGCCAGCAGACCCGGGACGGTAAACACTGAAGCTTTCTTT	CASRPGTVNTEAFF